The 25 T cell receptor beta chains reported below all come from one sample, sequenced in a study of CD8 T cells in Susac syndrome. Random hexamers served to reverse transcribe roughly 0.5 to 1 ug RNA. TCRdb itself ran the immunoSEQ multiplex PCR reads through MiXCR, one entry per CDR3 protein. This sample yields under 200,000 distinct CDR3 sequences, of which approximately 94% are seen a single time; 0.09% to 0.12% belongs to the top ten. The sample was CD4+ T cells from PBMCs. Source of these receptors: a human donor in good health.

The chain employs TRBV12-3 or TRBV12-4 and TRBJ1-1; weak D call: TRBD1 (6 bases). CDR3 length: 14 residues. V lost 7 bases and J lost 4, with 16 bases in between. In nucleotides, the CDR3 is TGTGCCAGCACCCTCAGGGGCAGCGGCACTGAAGCTTTCTTT. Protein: CASTLRGSGTEAFF.

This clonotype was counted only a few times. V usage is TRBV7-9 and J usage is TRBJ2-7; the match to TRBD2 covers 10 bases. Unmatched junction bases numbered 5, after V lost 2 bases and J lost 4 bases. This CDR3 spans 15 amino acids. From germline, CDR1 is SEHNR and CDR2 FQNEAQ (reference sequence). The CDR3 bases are TGTGCCAGCAGCTTAAGCGGGGGGGCCTTATACGAGCAGTACGTC. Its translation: CASSLSGGALYEQYV.

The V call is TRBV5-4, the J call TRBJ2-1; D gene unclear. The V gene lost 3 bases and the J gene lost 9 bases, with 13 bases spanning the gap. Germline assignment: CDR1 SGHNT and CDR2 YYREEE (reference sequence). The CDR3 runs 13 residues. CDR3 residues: CASSSTGSLEQFF. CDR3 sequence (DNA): TGTGCCAGCAGCTCGACCGGTAGCCTTGAGCAGTTCTTC.

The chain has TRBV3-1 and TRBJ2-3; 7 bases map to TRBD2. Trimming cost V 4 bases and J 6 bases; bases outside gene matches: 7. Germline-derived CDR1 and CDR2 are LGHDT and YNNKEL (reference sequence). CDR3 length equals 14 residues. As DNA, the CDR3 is TGTGCCAGCAGCCCAAGCAGGCGGGGGGATACGCAGTATTTT. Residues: CASSPSRRGDTQYF.

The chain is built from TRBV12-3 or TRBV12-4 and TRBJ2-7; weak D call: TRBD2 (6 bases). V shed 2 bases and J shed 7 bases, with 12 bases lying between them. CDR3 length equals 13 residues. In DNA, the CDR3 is TGTGCCAGCAGTTTACGGACTACGGGGGAGCAGTACTTC. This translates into CASSLRTTGEQYF.

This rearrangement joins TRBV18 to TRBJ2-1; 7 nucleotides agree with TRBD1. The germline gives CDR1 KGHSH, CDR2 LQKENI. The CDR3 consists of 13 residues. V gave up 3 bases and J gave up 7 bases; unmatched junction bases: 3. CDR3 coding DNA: TGTGCCAGCTCACCGCGACAGGGAAATGAGCAGTTCTTC. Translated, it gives CASSPRQGNEQFF.

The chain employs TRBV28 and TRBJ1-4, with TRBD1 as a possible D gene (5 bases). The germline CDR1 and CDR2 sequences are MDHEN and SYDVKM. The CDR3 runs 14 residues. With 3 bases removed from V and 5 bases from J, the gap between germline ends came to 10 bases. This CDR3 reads CASSFYDSNEKLFF. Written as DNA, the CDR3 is TGTGCCAGCAGTTTTTACGACAGCAATGAAAAACTGTTTTTT.

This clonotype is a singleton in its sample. As DNA, the CDR3 is TGCAGTGCTGCGGAGGGGGGCGCACCCAAAAACATTCAGTACTTC. Its translation: CSAAEGGAPKNIQYF. This rearrangement joins TRBV20-1 to TRBJ2-4; tentatively, D is TRBD1 or TRBD2 (6 bases each). In germline, CDR1 is DFQATT, CDR2 SNEGSKA (reference sequence). V was cut by 5 bases and J by 2 bases, with 16 bases left in between. The CDR3 has 15 amino acids.

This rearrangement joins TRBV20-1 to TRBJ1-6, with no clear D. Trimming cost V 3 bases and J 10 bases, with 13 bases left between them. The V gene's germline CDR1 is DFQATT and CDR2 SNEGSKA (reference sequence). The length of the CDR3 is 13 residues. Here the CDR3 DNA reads TGCAGTGCTAGTCGGGGTCTTCAATCACCCCTCCACTTT. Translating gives CSASRGLQSPLHF.

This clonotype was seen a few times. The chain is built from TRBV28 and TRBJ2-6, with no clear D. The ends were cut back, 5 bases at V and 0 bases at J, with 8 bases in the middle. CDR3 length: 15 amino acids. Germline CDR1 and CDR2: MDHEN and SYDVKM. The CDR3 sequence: CASSLSSSGANVLTF. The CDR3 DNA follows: TGTGCCAGCAGTCTCTCAAGCTCTGGGGCCAACGTCCTGACTTTC. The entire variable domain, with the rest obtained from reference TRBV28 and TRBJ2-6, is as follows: DVKVTQSSRYLVKRTGEKVFLECVQDMDHENMFWYRQDPGLGLRLIYFSYDVKMKEKGDIPEGYSVSREKKERFSLILESASTNQTSMYLCASSLSSSGANVLTFGAGSRLTVL.

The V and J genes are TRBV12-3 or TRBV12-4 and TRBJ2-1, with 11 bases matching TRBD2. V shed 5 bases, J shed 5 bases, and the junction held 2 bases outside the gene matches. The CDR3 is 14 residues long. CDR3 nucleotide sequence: TGTGCCAGCAGTCTTAGCGGGGGGGACAATGAGCAGTTCTTC. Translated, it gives CASSLSGGDNEQFF.

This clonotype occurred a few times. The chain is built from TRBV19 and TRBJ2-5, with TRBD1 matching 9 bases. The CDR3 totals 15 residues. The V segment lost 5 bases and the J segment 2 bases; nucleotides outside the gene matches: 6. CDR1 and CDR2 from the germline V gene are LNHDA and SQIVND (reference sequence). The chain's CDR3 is CASSLDRGRQETQYF. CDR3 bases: TGTGCCAGTAGTTTGGACAGGGGACGGCAAGAGACCCAGTACTTC.

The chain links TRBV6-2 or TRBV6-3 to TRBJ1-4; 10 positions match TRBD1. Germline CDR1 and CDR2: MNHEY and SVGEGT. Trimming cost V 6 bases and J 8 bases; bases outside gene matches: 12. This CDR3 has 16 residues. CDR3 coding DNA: TGTGCCAGCAGCAACATTGCCGGGACAGGGGAAGAAAAACTGTTTTTT. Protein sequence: CASSNIAGTGEEKLFF.

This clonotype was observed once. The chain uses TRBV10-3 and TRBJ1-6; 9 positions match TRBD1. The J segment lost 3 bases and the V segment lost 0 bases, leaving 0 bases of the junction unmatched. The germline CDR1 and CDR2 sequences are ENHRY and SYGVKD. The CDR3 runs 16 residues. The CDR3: CAISESDRGYNSPLHF. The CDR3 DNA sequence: TGTGCCATCAGTGAGTCGGACAGGGGCTATAATTCACCCCTCCACTTT.

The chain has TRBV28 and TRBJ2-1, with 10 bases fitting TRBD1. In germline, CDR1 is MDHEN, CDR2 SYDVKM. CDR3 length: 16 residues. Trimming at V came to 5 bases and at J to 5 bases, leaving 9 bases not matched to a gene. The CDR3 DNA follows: TGTGCCAGCAGTGTGGGGACAGGGGTTATTAACAATGAGCAGTTCTTC. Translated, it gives CASSVGTGVINNEQFF.

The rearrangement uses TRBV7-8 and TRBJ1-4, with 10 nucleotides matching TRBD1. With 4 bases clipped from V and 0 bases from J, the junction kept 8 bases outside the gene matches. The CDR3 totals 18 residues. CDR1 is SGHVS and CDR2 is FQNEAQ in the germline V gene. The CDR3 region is CASSSRQGAHSTNEKLFF. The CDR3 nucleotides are TGTGCCAGCAGCTCTAGACAGGGGGCGCATTCAACTAATGAAAAACTGTTTTTT.

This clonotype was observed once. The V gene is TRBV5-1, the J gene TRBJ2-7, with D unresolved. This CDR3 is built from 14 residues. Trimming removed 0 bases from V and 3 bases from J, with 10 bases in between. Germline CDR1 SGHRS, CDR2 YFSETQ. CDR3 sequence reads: CASSLGGGGYEQYV. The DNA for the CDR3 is TGCGCCAGCAGCTTGGGTGGTGGTGGCTACGAGCAGTACGTC.

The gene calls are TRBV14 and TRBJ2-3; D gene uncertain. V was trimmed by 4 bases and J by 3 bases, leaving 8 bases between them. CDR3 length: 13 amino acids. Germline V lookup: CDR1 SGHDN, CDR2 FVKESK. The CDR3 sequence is CASSPLVTDTQYF. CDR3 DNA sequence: TGTGCCAGCAGCCCCCTAGTGACAGATACGCAGTATTTT.

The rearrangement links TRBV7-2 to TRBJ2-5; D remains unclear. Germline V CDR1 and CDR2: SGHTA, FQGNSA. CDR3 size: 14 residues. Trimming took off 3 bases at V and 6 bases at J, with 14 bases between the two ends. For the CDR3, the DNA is TGTGCCAGCAGCTTCGGCCCGGCAAGAAAGACCCAGTACTTC. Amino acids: CASSFGPARKTQYF.

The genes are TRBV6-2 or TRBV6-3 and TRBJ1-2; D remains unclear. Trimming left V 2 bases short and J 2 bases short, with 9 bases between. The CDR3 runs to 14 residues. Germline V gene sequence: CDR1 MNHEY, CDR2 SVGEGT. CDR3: CASSYRDGNYGYTF. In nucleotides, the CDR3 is TGTGCCAGCAGTTACCGCGACGGGAACTATGGCTACACCTTC.

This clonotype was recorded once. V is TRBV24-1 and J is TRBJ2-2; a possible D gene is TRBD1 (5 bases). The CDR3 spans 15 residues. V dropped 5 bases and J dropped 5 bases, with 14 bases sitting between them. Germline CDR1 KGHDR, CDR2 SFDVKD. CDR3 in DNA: TGTGCCACCAGTGCCCCTGGCGCAGGGACCGGGGAGCTGTTTTTT. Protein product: CATSAPGAGTGELFF.

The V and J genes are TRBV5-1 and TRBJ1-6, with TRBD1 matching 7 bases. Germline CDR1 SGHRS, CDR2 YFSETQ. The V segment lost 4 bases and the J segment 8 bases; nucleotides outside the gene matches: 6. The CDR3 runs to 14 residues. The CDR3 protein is CASSQGQDYSPLHF. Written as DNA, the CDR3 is TGCGCCAGCAGCCAAGGACAGGACTATTCACCCCTCCACTTT.

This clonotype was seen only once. CDR3 residues: CASRQNTDTQYF. Here the CDR3 DNA reads TGTGCCAGCAGGCAGAACACAGATACGCAGTATTTT. This rearrangement joins TRBV2 to TRBJ2-3; D is unclear. Germline V lookup: CDR1 SNHLY, CDR2 FYNNEI. V was cut by 6 bases and J by 2 bases, with 6 bases left in between. The CDR3 contains 12 residues.

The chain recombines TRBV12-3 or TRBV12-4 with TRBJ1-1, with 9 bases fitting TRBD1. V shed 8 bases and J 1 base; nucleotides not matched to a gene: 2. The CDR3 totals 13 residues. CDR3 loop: CASYRGRNTEAFF. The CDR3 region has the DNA TGTGCCAGCTACAGGGGGCGGAACACTGAAGCTTTCTTT.

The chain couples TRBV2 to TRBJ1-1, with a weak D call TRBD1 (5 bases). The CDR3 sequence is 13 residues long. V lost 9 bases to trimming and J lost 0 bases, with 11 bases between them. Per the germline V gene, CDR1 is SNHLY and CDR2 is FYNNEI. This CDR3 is CASRQIMNTEAFF. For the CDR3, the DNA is TGTGCCAGTAGACAGATCATGAACACTGAAGCTTTCTTT.